Below, one TCR beta chain is given with its context. Its specificity is not known. Germline lookup yields CDR1 SQVTM and CDR2 ANQGSEA. The CDR3 is made up of 12 amino acids. The V and J ends lost 8 bases and 5 bases respectively, with 13 bases between them. TCRdb re-called the multiplex PCR reads with MiXCR, one entry per CDR3 protein. The table lists roughly 220,000 distinct CDR3 sequences, nearly 35% of them singletons, with over 3.5% in the top ten. Axillary draining lymph nodes of breast cancer patients supplied the node samples. The source of the sample is a study of breast tumors, draining lymph nodes, adjacent tissues. Study-wide points: Tumor T cell lymph node origin was a supported hypothesis, not proven.

V is TRBV29-1 and J is TRBJ2-1; a possible D gene is TRBD2 (5 bases). The sequence derives from a female donor with breast cancer. Some clones in this sample may be carry-over from other donors' samples. Input material: axillary lymph node tissue. The CDR3 sequence is CSLWTGDNEQFF. The CDR3 nucleotides are TGCAGCTTATGGACTGGTGACAATGAGCAGTTCTTC.